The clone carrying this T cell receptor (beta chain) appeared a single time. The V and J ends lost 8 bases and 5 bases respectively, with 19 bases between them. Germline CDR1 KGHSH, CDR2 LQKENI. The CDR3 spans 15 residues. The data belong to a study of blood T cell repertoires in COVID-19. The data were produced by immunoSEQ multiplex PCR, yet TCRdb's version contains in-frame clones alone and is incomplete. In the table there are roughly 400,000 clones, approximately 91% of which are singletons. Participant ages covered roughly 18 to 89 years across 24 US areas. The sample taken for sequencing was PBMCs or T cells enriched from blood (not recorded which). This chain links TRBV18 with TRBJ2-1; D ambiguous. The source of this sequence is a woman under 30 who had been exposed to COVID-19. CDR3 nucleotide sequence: TGTGCCAGCACACGGAACCGTCTAGAAGACAATGAGCAGTTCTTC. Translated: CASTRNRLEDNEQFF.